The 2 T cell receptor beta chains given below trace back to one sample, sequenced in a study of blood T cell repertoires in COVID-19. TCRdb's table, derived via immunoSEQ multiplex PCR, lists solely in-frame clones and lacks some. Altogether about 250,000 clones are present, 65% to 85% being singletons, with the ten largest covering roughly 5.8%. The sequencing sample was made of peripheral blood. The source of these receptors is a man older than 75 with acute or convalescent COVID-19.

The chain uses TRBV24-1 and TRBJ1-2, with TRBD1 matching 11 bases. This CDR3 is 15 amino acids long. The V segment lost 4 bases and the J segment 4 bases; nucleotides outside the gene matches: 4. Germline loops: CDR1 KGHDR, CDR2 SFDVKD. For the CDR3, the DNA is TGTGCCACCAGTGACAGGACAGGGGGCGGCTATGGCTACACCTTC. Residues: CATSDRTGGGYGYTF.

CDR3 protein: CASSSRTGGNSGANVLTF. The CDR3 DNA follows: TGCGCCAGCAGCTCGCGGACAGGGGGCAACTCTGGGGCCAACGTCCTGACTTTC. The genes are TRBV5-1 and TRBJ2-6, with 11 bases matching TRBD1. The CDR3 covers 18 residues. Germline loops: CDR1 SGHRS, CDR2 YFSETQ. The junction had 5 bases not matched to a gene; V was cut back by 3 bases and J by 0 bases.